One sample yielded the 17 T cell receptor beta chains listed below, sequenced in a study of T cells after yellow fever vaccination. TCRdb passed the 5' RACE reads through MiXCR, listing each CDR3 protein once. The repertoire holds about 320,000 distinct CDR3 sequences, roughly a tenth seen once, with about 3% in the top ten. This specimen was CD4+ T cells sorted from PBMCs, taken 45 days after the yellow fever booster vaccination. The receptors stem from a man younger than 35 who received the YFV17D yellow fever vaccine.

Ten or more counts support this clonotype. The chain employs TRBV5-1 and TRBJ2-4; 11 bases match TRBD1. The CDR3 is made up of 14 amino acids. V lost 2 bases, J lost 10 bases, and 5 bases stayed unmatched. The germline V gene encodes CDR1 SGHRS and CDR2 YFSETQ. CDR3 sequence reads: CASSFWGQGEIQYF. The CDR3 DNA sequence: TGCGCCAGCAGCTTTTGGGGACAGGGGGAGATTCAGTACTTC.

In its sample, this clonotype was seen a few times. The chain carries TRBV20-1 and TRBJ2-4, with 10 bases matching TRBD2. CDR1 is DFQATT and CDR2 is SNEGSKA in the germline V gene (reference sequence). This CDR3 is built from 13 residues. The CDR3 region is CTGVAGGGNIQYF. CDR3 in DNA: TGCACAGGCGTAGCGGGGGGCGGTAACATTCAGTACTTC.

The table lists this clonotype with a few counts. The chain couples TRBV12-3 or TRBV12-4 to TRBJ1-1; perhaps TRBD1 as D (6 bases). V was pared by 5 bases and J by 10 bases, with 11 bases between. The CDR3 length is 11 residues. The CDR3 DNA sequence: TGTGCCAGCAGTAAACAGGGAGGAGCTTTCTTT. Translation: CASSKQGGAFF.

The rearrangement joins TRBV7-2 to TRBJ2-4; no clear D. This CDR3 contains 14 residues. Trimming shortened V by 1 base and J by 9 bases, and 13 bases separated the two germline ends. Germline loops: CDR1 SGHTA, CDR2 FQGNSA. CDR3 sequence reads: CASSLEAPPGIQYF. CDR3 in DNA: TGTGCCAGCAGCTTAGAAGCCCCACCCGGCATTCAGTACTTC.

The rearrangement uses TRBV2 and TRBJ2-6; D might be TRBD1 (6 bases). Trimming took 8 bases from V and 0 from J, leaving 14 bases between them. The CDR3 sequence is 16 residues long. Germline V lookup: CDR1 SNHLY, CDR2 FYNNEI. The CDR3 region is CASFGQLSSGANVLTF. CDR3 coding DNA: TGTGCCAGCTTCGGACAGCTATCCTCTGGGGCCAACGTCCTGACTTTC.

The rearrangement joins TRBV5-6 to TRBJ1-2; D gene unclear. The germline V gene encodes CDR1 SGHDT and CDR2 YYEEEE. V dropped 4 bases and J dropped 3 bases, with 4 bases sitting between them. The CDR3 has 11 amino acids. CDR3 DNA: TGTGCCAGCAGCGTCGACTATGGCTACACCTTC. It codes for CASSVDYGYTF.

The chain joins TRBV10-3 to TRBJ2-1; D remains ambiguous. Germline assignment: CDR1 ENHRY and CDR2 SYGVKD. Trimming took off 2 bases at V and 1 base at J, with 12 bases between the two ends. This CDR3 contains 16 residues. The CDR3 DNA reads TGTGCCATCAGTGAGCCTGATAGGTTGTCCTACAATGAGCAGTTCTTC. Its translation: CAISEPDRLSYNEQFF.

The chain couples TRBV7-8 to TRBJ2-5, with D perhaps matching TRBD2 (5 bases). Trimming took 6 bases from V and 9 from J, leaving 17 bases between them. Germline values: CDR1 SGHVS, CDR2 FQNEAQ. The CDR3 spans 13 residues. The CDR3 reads CASSGRNGRAQYF. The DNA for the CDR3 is TGTGCCAGCAGTGGGCGGAACGGGCGGGCCCAGTACTTC.

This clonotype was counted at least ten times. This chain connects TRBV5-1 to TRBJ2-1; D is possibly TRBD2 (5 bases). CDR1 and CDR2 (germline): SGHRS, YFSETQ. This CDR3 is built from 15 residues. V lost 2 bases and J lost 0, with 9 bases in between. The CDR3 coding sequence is TGCGCCAGCAGCTTAGCGGCTGGCTCCTACAATGAGCAGTTCTTC. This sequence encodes CASSLAAGSYNEQFF.

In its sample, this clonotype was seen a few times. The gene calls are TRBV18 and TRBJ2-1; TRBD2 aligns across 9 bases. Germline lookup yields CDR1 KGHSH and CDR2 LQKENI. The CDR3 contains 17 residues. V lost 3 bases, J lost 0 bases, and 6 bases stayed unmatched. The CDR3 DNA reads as TGTGCCAGCTCACCCTTAGCGGGGGACGTCTCCTACAATGAGCAGTTCTTC. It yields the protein CASSPLAGDVSYNEQFF.

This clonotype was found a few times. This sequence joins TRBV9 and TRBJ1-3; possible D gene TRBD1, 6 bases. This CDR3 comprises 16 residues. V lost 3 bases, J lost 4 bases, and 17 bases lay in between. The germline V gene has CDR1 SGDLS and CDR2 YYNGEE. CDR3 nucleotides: TGTGCCAGCAGCGCCGGGGGGCAGGGCGGAGGAAACACCATATATTTT. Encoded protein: CASSAGGQGGGNTIYF.

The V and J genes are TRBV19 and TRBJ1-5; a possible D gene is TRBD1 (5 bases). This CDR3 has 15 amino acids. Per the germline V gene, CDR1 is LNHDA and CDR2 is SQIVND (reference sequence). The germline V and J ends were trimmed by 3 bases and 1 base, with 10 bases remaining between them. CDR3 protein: CASSILGGSNQPQHF. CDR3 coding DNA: TGTGCCAGTAGTATTTTGGGGGGAAGCAATCAGCCCCAGCATTTT.

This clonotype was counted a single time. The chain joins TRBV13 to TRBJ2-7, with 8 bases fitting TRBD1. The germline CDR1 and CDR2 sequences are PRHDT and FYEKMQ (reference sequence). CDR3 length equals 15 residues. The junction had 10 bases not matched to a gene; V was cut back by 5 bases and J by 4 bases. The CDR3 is CASSNGQGLGYEQYF. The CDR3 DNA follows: TGTGCCAGCAGCAACGGACAGGGTTTGGGTTACGAGCAGTACTTC.

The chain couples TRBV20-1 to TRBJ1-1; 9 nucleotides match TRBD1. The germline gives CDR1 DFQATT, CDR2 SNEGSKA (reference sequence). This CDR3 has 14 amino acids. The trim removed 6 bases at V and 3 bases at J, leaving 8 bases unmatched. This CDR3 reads CSARNRGLYTEAFF. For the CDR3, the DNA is TGCAGTGCCAGAAACAGGGGGCTTTACACTGAAGCTTTCTTT.

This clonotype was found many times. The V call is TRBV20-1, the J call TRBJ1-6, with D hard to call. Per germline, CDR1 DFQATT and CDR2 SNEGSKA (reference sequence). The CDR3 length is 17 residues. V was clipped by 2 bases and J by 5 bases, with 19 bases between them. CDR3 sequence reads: CSARLAGALYDNSPLHF. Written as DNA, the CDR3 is TGCAGTGCTAGATTAGCGGGAGCTTTATACGATAATTCACCCCTCCACTTT.

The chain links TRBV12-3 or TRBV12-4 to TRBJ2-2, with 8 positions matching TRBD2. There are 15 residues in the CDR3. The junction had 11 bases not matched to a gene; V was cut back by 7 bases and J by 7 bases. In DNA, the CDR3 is TGTGCCAGCAAAAAAGCGGGGGCTCTCAGCGGGGAGCTGTTTTTT. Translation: CASKKAGALSGELFF.

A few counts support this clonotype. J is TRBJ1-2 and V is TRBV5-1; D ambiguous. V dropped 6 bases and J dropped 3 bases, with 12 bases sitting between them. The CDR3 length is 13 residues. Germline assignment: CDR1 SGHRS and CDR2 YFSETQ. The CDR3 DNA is TGCGCCAGCACCCCTGCTGGCGACTATGGCTACACCTTC. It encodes CASTPAGDYGYTF.